Reported below is one TCR beta chain. CDR1 SEHNR and CDR2 FQNEAQ come from the germline V gene (reference sequence). V gave up 6 bases and J gave up 3 bases, with 9 bases separating them. This CDR3 contains 13 residues. The data were taken from a study of blood T cell repertoires in COVID-19. Across the study: Sites in the United States, Italy and Spain provided acute and convalescent COVID-19 samples.

In Seattle, patients joined the study during active infection and were tracked longitudinally. In the authors' workflow: Estimation of nucleated cell counts relied on the amplification of reference gene primers. The assay was immunoSEQ multiplex PCR, and TCRdb's table has in-frame clones only and misses some. V and J calls and clone size follow that table, whereas D and trimming were derived from the DNA. The table has under 110,000 clones, about three quarters seen once. The chain carries TRBV7-9 and TRBJ1-3; D remains unclear. The source is a man older than 75 with COVID-19, enrolled during active disease. Material for sequencing was peripheral blood. The CDR3 loop reads CASSLFNGNTIYF. The DNA of the CDR3 is TGTGCCAGCAGTCTCTTTAATGGAAACACCATATATTTT.